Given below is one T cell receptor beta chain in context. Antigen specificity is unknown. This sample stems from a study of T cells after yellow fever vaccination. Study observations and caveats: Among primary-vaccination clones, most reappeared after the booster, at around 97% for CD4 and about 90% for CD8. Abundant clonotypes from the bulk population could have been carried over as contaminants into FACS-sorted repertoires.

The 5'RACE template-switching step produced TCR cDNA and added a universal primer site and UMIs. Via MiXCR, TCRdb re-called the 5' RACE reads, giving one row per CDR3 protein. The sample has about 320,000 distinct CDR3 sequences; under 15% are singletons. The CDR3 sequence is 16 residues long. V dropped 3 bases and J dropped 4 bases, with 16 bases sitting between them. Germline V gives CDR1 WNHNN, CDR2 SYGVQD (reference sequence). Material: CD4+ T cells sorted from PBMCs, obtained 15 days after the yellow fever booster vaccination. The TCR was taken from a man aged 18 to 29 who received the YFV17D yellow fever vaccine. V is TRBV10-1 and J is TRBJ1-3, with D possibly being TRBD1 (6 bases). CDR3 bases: TGCGCCAGCAGTGATGGATCGGGGGGCTCAGGAAACACCATATATTTT. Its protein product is CASSDGSGGSGNTIYF.